A selection of T cell receptor beta chains follows, all from one sample in a study of shared clonotypes between healthy human individuals. TCRdb's copy holds only in-frame clones and misses some; the assay was immunoSEQ multiplex PCR. The sample gives a few hundred thousand clones, approximately 70% of which show up once; 11% is in the top ten. The sequenced material came from memory CD4+ T cells sorted from blood. Receptor source: a man aged 25 to 40 in good health. CDR3s include the opening cysteine and the closing phenylalanine or tryptophan. Each record gives: CDR3 protein, D gene, V gene, J gene. The D gene is left open where the match is weak.

cdr3_aa: CASSDRQGNYGYTF; d_call: TRBD1; v_call: TRBV5-4; j_call: TRBJ1-2
cdr3_aa: CASSQDPRTGGENEKLFF; d_call: TRBD1; v_call: TRBV4-3; j_call: TRBJ1-4
cdr3_aa: CASSPQGALPYEQYF; d_call: TRBD1; v_call: TRBV5-1; j_call: TRBJ2-7
cdr3_aa: CASSGTGTGSYEQYF; d_call: TRBD1; v_call: TRBV5-6; j_call: TRBJ2-7
cdr3_aa: CAALRTGGSDTQYF; d_call: TRBD1; v_call: TRBV6-1; j_call: TRBJ2-3
cdr3_aa: CATRLAGGSFSYEQYF; d_call: TRBD2; v_call: TRBV6-6; j_call: TRBJ2-7
cdr3_aa: CASSILTTQDTDGYTF; d_call: .; v_call: TRBV19; j_call: TRBJ1-2
cdr3_aa: CASSSEFQRNQPQHF; d_call: .; v_call: TRBV6-1; j_call: TRBJ1-5
cdr3_aa: CASSVADTDTQYF; d_call: .; v_call: TRBV9; j_call: TRBJ2-3
cdr3_aa: CASSPRLNEKLFF; d_call: .; v_call: TRBV5-1; j_call: TRBJ1-4
cdr3_aa: CAWDKGTVGYTF; d_call: TRBD1; v_call: TRBV30; j_call: TRBJ1-2
cdr3_aa: CASSVALTNTGELFF; d_call: .; v_call: TRBV9; j_call: TRBJ2-2
cdr3_aa: CSVAGGEESHQPQHF; d_call: TRBD1; v_call: TRBV29-1; j_call: TRBJ1-5
cdr3_aa: CASSPAGLSLREQYF; d_call: .; v_call: TRBV7-2; j_call: TRBJ2-7
cdr3_aa: CASSPEQTANTGELFF; d_call: .; v_call: TRBV7-8; j_call: TRBJ2-2
cdr3_aa: CASHGTGTGETQYF; d_call: TRBD1; v_call: TRBV5-1; j_call: TRBJ2-5
cdr3_aa: CASSQGGRSNQPQHF; d_call: TRBD1; v_call: TRBV7-6; j_call: TRBJ1-5
cdr3_aa: CATSGTMLGYTF; d_call: .; v_call: TRBV15; j_call: TRBJ1-2
cdr3_aa: CASGLGRIDTQYF; d_call: .; v_call: TRBV12-5; j_call: TRBJ2-3
cdr3_aa: CSARQGQETQYF; d_call: .; v_call: TRBV29-1; j_call: TRBJ2-5
cdr3_aa: CASRPFSGNTIYF; d_call: .; v_call: TRBV6-1; j_call: TRBJ1-3
cdr3_aa: CASGLEVSTGELFF; d_call: .; v_call: TRBV2; j_call: TRBJ2-2
cdr3_aa: CASSLTGGEPQHF; d_call: TRBD1; v_call: TRBV7-9; j_call: TRBJ1-5
cdr3_aa: CASSLSPLEDTQYF; d_call: .; v_call: TRBV13; j_call: TRBJ2-3
cdr3_aa: CASSQPGTSGSFEQFF; d_call: TRBD2; v_call: TRBV4-2; j_call: TRBJ2-1
cdr3_aa: CASSLVLAGGPDEQYF; d_call: TRBD2; v_call: TRBV7-8; j_call: TRBJ2-7
cdr3_aa: CASSERASGSPADTQYF; d_call: TRBD2; v_call: TRBV2; j_call: TRBJ2-3
cdr3_aa: CASSSAGHPLLNTEAFF; d_call: .; v_call: TRBV2; j_call: TRBJ1-1
cdr3_aa: CASSLPQAGAYEQYF; d_call: TRBD2; v_call: TRBV7-9; j_call: TRBJ2-7
cdr3_aa: CASSLGGASLEQYF; d_call: .; v_call: TRBV27; j_call: TRBJ2-7
cdr3_aa: CASSFILSYNEQFF; d_call: .; v_call: TRBV5-6; j_call: TRBJ2-1
cdr3_aa: CASSWGEREQYF; d_call: .; v_call: TRBV6-6; j_call: TRBJ2-7
cdr3_aa: CASSLTFPLAGGRTDTQYF; d_call: TRBD2; v_call: TRBV28; j_call: TRBJ2-3
cdr3_aa: CASSLWEGTGLGKLFF; d_call: TRBD1; v_call: TRBV28; j_call: TRBJ1-4
cdr3_aa: CASSSPTADNEKLFF; d_call: .; v_call: TRBV5-1; j_call: TRBJ1-4
cdr3_aa: CASLKDLGTGELFF; d_call: .; v_call: TRBV18; j_call: TRBJ2-2
cdr3_aa: CASSWENYGYTF; d_call: .; v_call: TRBV28; j_call: TRBJ1-2
cdr3_aa: CASSLALSGEGIYEQYF; d_call: TRBD2; v_call: TRBV7-2; j_call: TRBJ2-7
cdr3_aa: CASSGDRGRLFF; d_call: TRBD1; v_call: TRBV2; j_call: TRBJ2-1
cdr3_aa: CASSLMAGTDTQYF; d_call: .; v_call: TRBV5-1; j_call: TRBJ2-3
cdr3_aa: CASSLDRGNTEAFF; d_call: TRBD1; v_call: TRBV5-1; j_call: TRBJ1-1
cdr3_aa: CASSFGDHQSYEQYF; d_call: .; v_call: TRBV7-8; j_call: TRBJ2-7
cdr3_aa: CASSPGLGASGANVLTF; d_call: .; v_call: TRBV5-4; j_call: TRBJ2-6
cdr3_aa: CASSRGRTRNTEAFF; d_call: .; v_call: TRBV19; j_call: TRBJ1-1
cdr3_aa: CASSLLQGYVEQYF; d_call: TRBD1; v_call: TRBV5-6; j_call: TRBJ2-7
cdr3_aa: CASSSSGGTYEQYF; d_call: .; v_call: TRBV7-9; j_call: TRBJ2-7